The 29 T cell receptor beta chains reported below all come from one sample, sequenced in a study of T cell repertoires in cytomegalovirus infection. TCRdb reanalysed the reads using MiXCR and keeps one entry per CDR3 protein. The repertoire holds 290,000 or so distinct CDR3 sequences, around 25% seen once, with approximately 15% in the top ten. Sequencing was done on a sample of PBMCs. These receptor sequences come from a human donor in good health (CMV status not recorded). Some clones in this sample may be carry-over from other donors' samples.

This clonotype was seen a few times. The chain uses TRBV28 and TRBJ2-7; D perhaps matches TRBD1 (6 bases). CDR1 is MDHEN, CDR2 SYDVKM, per germline. Trimming stripped 4 bases from V and 2 bases from J, with 15 bases between. The CDR3 consists of 15 residues. This CDR3 reads CASSSTGEGTYEQYF. The CDR3 DNA sequence: TGTGCCAGCAGTTCGACAGGAGAAGGGACCTACGAGCAGTACTTC.

This clonotype has only a few counts. The chain recombines TRBV7-9 with TRBJ2-3, with D possibly being TRBD2 (5 bases). The CDR3 extends over 14 amino acids. V gave up 3 bases and J gave up 5 bases, with 12 bases separating them. Germline CDR1 and CDR2: SEHNR and FQNEAQ (reference sequence). The CDR3 loop is CASSFGLAEDTQYF. DNA for the CDR3: TGTGCCAGCAGCTTTGGCCTAGCTGAAGATACGCAGTATTTT.

The chain is built from TRBV9 and TRBJ2-2; TRBD1 or TRBD2 may be the D gene (5 bases each). Trimming removed 4 bases at V and 2 bases at J, with 15 bases between. CDR3 length: 16 amino acids. Germline V gene data show CDR1 as SGDLS and CDR2 as YYNGEE. CDR3 region: CASSRHIGANTGELFF. The CDR3 coding sequence is TGTGCCAGCAGCCGTCACATCGGGGCCAACACCGGGGAGCTGTTTTTT.

This clonotype was observed a few times. The chain uses TRBV25-1 and TRBJ2-5, with D hard to call. Germline loops: CDR1 MGHDK, CDR2 SYGVNS. Trimming removed 1 base at V and 4 bases at J, with 10 bases between. CDR3 size: 14 residues. In DNA form, the CDR3 reads TGTGCCAGCAGTGAATTCAGGAGTGGAGAGACCCAGTACTTC. Translating it yields CASSEFRSGETQYF.

This sequence joins TRBV6-1 and TRBJ1-1; D is unresolved. V was trimmed by 7 bases and J by 0 bases, leaving 18 bases between them. The CDR3 has 16 residues. Germline V gene lookup returns CDR1 MNHNS and CDR2 SASEGT. This chain's CDR3 is CASMVGVWLLNTEAFF. CDR3 bases: TGTGCCAGCATGGTCGGGGTATGGCTCCTGAACACTGAAGCTTTCTTT.

This rearrangement joins TRBV2 to TRBJ2-3, with 12 nucleotides matching TRBD2. Germline loops: CDR1 SNHLY, CDR2 FYNNEI. The CDR3 loop spans 16 amino acids. Trimming at V came to 5 bases and at J to 3 bases, leaving 6 bases not matched to a gene. The CDR3 DNA follows: TGTGCCAGCAGTACCGGGACTAGCGGGTGGACAGATACGCAGTATTTT. It codes for CASSTGTSGWTDTQYF.

This clonotype was counted many times. The chain recombines TRBV12-3 or TRBV12-4 with TRBJ2-1; D is unresolved. V gave up 3 bases and J gave up 7 bases, with 7 bases separating them. The CDR3 contains 12 residues. The CDR3 bases are TGTGCCAGCAGTTTTCCCACAAATGAGCAGTTCTTC. Translated: CASSFPTNEQFF.

The chain uses TRBV29-1 and TRBJ1-4, with TRBD1 matching over 9 bases. J was trimmed by 10 bases and V by 5 bases; bases with no gene match: 11. The CDR3 sequence is 14 residues long. CDR1 is SQVTM and CDR2 is ANQGSEA in the germline V gene. CDR3 nucleotide sequence: TGCAGCGTTCTGGGGGACAGGGATGTCGGAAAACTGTTTTTT. This translates into CSVLGDRDVGKLFF.

This chain connects TRBV20-1 to TRBJ1-5, with no clear D. The V end lost 0 bases, the J end lost 4 bases, and 13 bases lay between the germline ends. Germline assignment: CDR1 DFQATT and CDR2 SNEGSKA (reference sequence). This CDR3 comprises 15 residues. The CDR3 reads CSARDKGFGNQPQHF. CDR3 DNA sequence: TGCAGTGCTAGAGATAAGGGATTTGGAAATCAGCCCCAGCATTTT.

The chain couples TRBV3-1 to TRBJ2-2; D may be TRBD1 or TRBD2 (5 bases each). CDR1 and CDR2 (germline): LGHDT, YNNKEL (reference sequence). The CDR3 contains 14 residues. The germline V and J ends were trimmed by 4 bases and 6 bases, with 12 bases remaining between them. This CDR3 is CASSLGTYAGELFF. CDR3 coding DNA: TGTGCCAGCAGCCTTGGGACCTACGCCGGGGAGCTGTTTTTT.

J is TRBJ1-2 and V is TRBV29-1, with 11 bases fitting TRBD1. The trim removed 4 bases at V and 3 bases at J, leaving 10 bases unmatched. There are 16 residues in the CDR3. Germline V gene sequence: CDR1 SQVTM, CDR2 ANQGSEA. The CDR3 bases are TGCAGCGTTGGTAATCGAGGGGACAGGGGGGACTATGGCTACACCTTC. As protein: CSVGNRGDRGDYGYTF.

This clonotype was counted at least ten times. The chain couples TRBV12-3 or TRBV12-4 to TRBJ2-1; 7 bases map to TRBD1. The J segment lost 9 bases and the V segment lost 1 base, leaving 9 bases of the junction unmatched. The CDR3 consists of 15 residues. Written as DNA, the CDR3 is TGTGCCAGCAGTTTAGGACAGGGTGTTGATTCTGAGCAGTTCTTC. Protein: CASSLGQGVDSEQFF.

This clonotype was recorded many times. The chain combines TRBV12-3 or TRBV12-4 with TRBJ2-7; 10 nucleotides align to TRBD1. V lost 5 bases, J lost 7 bases, and 8 bases stayed unmatched. The CDR3 has 14 amino acids. The CDR3 DNA reads as TGTGCCAGCAGTCCGGACAGGGGGGGCCGGGAGCAGTACTTC. It specifies CASSPDRGGREQYF.

Note on this clonotype: An end of the junction does not agree with germline; a read error may underlie this. The chain is built from TRBV7-2 and TRBJ2-6; either TRBD1 or TRBD2 may supply D (5 bases each). Germline V gene lookup returns CDR1 SGHTA and CDR2 FQGNSA. The CDR3 length is 17 residues. CDR3 protein: CASSLWGRSSGANVLTF. DNA for the CDR3: TGTGCCAGTAGCTTATGGGGACGGTCCTCTGGGGCCAACGTCCTGACTTTC.

This clonotype came up many times. The chain has TRBV4-1 and TRBJ1-2, with a weak D call TRBD1 (5 bases). Germline V CDR1 and CDR2: MGHRA, YSYEKL. CDR3 size: 15 residues. V lost 0 bases, J lost 8 bases, and 16 bases lay in between. This CDR3 is CASSQDGVRVRGYTF. The CDR3 nucleotides read TGCGCCAGCAGCCAAGATGGTGTCAGGGTCCGAGGCTACACCTTC.

This clonotype was recorded a few times. The chain carries TRBV6-5 and TRBJ1-5; maybe TRBD1 (6 bases). The CDR3 covers 14 residues. Germline lookup yields CDR1 MNHEY and CDR2 SVGAGI. V lost 5 bases and J lost 6, with 14 bases in between. The CDR3 DNA reads TGTGCCAGCAGTAGAGGGGGTTTGACTCAGCCCCAGCATTTT. As protein: CASSRGGLTQPQHF.

This clonotype was recorded at least ten times. The J gene is TRBJ2-3, the V gene TRBV7-2, with TRBD1 as a possible D gene (5 bases). CDR3 length: 15 amino acids. V dropped 5 bases and J dropped 2 bases, with 14 bases sitting between them. Germline values: CDR1 SGHTA, CDR2 FQGNSA. In DNA form, the CDR3 reads TGTGCCAGCAGCCCGAGACAGCCTTTCACAGATACGCAGTATTTT. Protein sequence: CASSPRQPFTDTQYF.

This clonotype appeared many times. The V call is TRBV12-3 or TRBV12-4, the J call TRBJ1-1, with D possibly being TRBD1 (6 bases). This CDR3 spans 16 amino acids. V lost 5 bases to trimming and J lost 11 bases, with 27 bases between them. CDR3: CASSAPLRGLSSGAFF. The CDR3 DNA sequence: TGTGCCAGCAGTGCCCCCCTCCGGGGGCTGTCGTCGGGTGCTTTCTTT.

V and J are TRBV5-5 and TRBJ1-5; D remains ambiguous. The V gene lost 0 bases and the J gene lost 7 bases, with 11 bases spanning the gap. Germline V lookup: CDR1 SGHKS, CDR2 YYEKEE (reference sequence). The CDR3 covers 14 residues. Written as DNA, the CDR3 is TGTGCCAGCAGCTTGGGACATACCGCGCAGCCCCAGCATTTT. It translates to CASSLGHTAQPQHF.

This clonotype has a count of ten or more. The chain has TRBV7-3 and TRBJ2-1, with TRBD2 matching over 13 bases. The trim removed 5 bases at V and 0 bases at J, leaving 4 bases unmatched. Germline CDR1 reads SGHTA; CDR2 reads FQGTGA. This CDR3 comprises 17 residues. CDR3 sequence (DNA): TGTGCCAGCAGCCGGACTAGCGGGGGTAGCTCCTACAATGAGCAGTTCTTC. This sequence encodes CASSRTSGGSSYNEQFF.

The V call is TRBV15, the J call TRBJ2-1; D possibly matches TRBD1 or TRBD2 (5 bases each). This CDR3 comprises 14 residues. Trimming shortened V by 1 base and J by 5 bases, and 9 bases separated the two germline ends. Looked up from germline, CDR1 is LNHNV and CDR2 is YYDKDF (reference sequence). Here the CDR3 reads CATSRGWGNNEQFF. The CDR3 DNA reads as TGTGCCACCAGCAGAGGATGGGGGAACAATGAGCAGTTCTTC. The full variable domain, with the rest looked up from reference TRBV15 and TRBJ2-1, is DAMVIQNPRYQVTQFGKPVTLSCSQTLNHNVMYWYQQKSSQAPKLLFHYYDKDFNNEADTPDNFQSRRPNTSFCFLDIRSPGLGDTAMYLCATSRGWGNNEQFFGPGTRLTVL.

The J gene is TRBJ2-7, the V gene TRBV28; 11 bases are shared with TRBD1. V was pared by 2 bases and J by 6 bases, with 3 bases of the junction left unmatched. The CDR3 is 14 residues long. Germline V gene data show CDR1 as MDHEN and CDR2 as SYDVKM. CDR3 in amino acids: CASSLPGTGGEQYF. CDR3 coding DNA: TGTGCCAGCAGTTTACCTGGGACAGGGGGCGAGCAGTACTTC.

This chain connects TRBV5-1 to TRBJ2-1, with D possibly matching TRBD2 (6 bases). V was trimmed by 4 bases and J by 10 bases, leaving 15 bases between them. From germline, CDR1 is SGHRS and CDR2 YFSETQ. This CDR3 is 13 amino acids long. The CDR3 coding sequence is TGCGCCAGCAGCCGGCCGATCGGAGGGGAGCAGTTCTTC. This gives the protein CASSRPIGGEQFF.

The V gene is TRBV20-1, the J gene TRBJ1-1; D unclear. The CDR3 covers 14 residues. V lost 5 bases and J lost 0, with 13 bases in between. The V gene's germline CDR1 is DFQATT and CDR2 SNEGSKA (reference sequence). The CDR3 sequence: CSAQGPPMNTEAFF. In nucleotides, the CDR3 is TGCAGTGCTCAAGGCCCTCCTATGAACACTGAAGCTTTCTTT.

This clonotype has at least ten counts. The chain is built from TRBV7-2 and TRBJ1-1; D unresolved. V lost 2 bases and J lost 1, with 8 bases in between. Looked up from germline, CDR1 is SGHTA and CDR2 is FQGNSA. The CDR3 runs to 14 residues. DNA for the CDR3: TGTGCCAGCAGCTTATATGGGAGGAACACTGAAGCTTTCTTT. Protein sequence: CASSLYGRNTEAFF.

This clonotype is medium-sized (0.01 to 0.1%) within its sample. The chain recombines TRBV7-9 with TRBJ2-1; perhaps TRBD2 as D (6 bases). Germline V gene data show CDR1 as SEHNR and CDR2 as FQNEAQ (reference sequence). Trimming shortened V by 0 bases and J by 0 bases, and 21 bases separated the two germline ends. The CDR3 spans 20 residues. The DNA of the CDR3 is TGTGCCAGCAGCTTAGCTGGGCTAGCGACCACCACCGGCTCCTACAATGAGCAGTTCTTC. Amino acid sequence: CASSLAGLATTTGSYNEQFF.

In DNA form, the CDR3 reads TGTGCCAGCAGCCATTCGGGCCGGAACACTGAAGCTTTCTTT. Protein: CASSHSGRNTEAFF. The chain recombines TRBV3-1 with TRBJ1-1; D not certain. Deletions cut 3 bases from V and 1 base from J, with 9 bases between. Germline assignment: CDR1 LGHDT and CDR2 YNNKEL (reference sequence). The CDR3 is 14 amino acids. The variable domain in full, with the rest retrieved from reference TRBV3-1 and TRBJ1-1, is DTAVSQTPKYLVTQMGNDKSIKCEQNLGHDTMYWYKQDSKKFLKIMFSYNNKELIINETVPNRFSPKSPDKAHLNLHINSLELGDSAVYFCASSHSGRNTEAFFGQGTRLTVV.

This clonotype was observed a few times. This sequence joins TRBV20-1 and TRBJ1-1; a weak D match, TRBD1 (5 bases). Per the germline V gene, CDR1 is DFQATT and CDR2 is SNEGSKA (reference sequence). Trimming took 3 bases from V and 0 from J, leaving 11 bases between them. This CDR3 is built from 14 residues. In nucleotides, the CDR3 is TGCAGTGCTAGTGATTGGGGCATGAACACTGAAGCTTTCTTT. Translating it yields CSASDWGMNTEAFF.

This clonotype showed up just a few times. The rearrangement uses TRBV20-1 and TRBJ1-5; TRBD1 aligns across 7 bases. CDR1 DFQATT and CDR2 SNEGSKA come from the germline V gene (reference sequence). V shed 1 base, J shed 4 bases, and the junction held 7 bases outside the gene matches. CDR3 length equals 15 residues. CDR3: CSARAAGQMNQPQHF. DNA for the CDR3: TGCAGTGCTAGAGCCGCGGGACAGATGAATCAGCCCCAGCATTTT.